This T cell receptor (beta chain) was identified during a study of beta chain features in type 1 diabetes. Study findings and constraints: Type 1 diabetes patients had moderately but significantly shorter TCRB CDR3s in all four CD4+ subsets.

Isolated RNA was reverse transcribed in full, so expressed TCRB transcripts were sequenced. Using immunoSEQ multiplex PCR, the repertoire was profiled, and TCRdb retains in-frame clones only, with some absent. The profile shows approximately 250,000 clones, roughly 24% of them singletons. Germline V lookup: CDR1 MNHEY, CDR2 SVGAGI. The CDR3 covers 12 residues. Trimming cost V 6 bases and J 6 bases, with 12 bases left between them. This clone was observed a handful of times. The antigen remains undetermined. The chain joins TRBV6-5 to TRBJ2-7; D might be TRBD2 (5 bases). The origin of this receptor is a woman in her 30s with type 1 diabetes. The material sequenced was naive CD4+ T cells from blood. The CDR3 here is CASSLHRGEQYF. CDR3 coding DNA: TGTGCCAGCAGCCTCCACCGGGGCGAGCAGTACTTC.